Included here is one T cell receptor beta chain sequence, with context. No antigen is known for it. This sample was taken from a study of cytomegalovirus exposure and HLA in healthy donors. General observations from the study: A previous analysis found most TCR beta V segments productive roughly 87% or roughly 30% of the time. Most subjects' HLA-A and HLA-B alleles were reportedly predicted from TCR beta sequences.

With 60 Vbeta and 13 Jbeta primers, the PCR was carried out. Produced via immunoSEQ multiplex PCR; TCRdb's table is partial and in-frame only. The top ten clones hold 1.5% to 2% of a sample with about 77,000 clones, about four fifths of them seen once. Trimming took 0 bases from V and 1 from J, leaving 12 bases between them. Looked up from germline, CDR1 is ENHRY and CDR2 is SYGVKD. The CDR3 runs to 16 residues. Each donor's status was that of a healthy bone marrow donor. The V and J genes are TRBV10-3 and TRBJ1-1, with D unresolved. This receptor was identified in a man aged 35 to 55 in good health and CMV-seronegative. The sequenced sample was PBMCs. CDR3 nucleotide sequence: TGTGCCATCAGTGAGTCCGGGAGGGTAAGGAACACTGAAGCTTTCTTT. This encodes CAISESGRVRNTEAFF.